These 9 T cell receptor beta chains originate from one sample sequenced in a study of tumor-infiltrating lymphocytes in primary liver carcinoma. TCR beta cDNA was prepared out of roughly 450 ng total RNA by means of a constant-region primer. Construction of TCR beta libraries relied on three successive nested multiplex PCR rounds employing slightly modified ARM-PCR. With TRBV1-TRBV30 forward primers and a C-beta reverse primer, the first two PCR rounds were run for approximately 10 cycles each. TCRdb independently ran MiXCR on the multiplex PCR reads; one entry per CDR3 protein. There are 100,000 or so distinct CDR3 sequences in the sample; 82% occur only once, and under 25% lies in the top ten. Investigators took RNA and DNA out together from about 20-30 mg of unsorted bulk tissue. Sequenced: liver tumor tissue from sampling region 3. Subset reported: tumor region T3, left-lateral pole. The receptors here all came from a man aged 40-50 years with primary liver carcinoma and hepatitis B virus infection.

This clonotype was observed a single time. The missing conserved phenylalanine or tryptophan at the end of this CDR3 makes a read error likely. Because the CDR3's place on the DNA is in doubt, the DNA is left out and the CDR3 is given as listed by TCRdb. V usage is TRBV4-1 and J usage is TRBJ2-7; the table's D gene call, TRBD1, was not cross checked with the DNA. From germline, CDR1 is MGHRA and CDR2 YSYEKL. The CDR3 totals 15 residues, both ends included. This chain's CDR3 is CASSQTPGTTYEQCI.

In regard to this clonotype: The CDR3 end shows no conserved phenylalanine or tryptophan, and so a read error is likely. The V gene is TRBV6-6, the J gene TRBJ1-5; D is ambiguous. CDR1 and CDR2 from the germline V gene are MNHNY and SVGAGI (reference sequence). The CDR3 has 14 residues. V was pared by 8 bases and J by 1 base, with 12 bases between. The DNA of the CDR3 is TGTGCCAGCGATGTAGGAGGAAGCAATCAGCCCCAGCATTCT. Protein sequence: CASDVGGSNQPQHS.

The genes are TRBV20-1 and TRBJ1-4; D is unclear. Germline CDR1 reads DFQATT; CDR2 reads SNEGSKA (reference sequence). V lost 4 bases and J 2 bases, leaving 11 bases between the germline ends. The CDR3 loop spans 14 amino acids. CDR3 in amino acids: CSAIHSRTNEKLFF. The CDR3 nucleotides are TGCAGTGCTATACACTCGAGGACTAATGAAAAACTGTTTTTT.

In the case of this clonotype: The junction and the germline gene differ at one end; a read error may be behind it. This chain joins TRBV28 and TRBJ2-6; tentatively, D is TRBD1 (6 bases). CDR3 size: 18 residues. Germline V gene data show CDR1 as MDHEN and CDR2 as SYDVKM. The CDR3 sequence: CASSRGETVLSGANVLNF. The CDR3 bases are TGTGCCAGCAGCAGGGGTGAGACCGTCCTCTCTGGGGCCAATGTCCTGAATTTC.

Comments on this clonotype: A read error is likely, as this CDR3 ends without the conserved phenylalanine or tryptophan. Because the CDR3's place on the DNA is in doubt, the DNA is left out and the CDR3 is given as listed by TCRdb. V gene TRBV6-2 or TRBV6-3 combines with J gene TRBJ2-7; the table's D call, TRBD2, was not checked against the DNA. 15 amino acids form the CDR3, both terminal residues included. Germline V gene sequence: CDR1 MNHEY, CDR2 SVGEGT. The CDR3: CASSTRTSGGYEHYL.

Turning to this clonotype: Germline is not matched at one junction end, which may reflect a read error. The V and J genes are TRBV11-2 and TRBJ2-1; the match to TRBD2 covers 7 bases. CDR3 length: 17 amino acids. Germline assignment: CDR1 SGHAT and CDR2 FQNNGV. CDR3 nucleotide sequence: TGTGCCAGCAGCTTAGATAGGGGCGGGAGACTATACAATGAACAGTTCTTC. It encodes CASSLDRGGRLYNEQFF.

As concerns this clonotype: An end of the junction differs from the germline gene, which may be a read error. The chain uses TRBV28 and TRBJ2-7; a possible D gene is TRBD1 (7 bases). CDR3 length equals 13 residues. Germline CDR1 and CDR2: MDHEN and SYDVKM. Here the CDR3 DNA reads TGTGCCAGTAGTCCCGGACAGGACTACGGGCAGTACTTC. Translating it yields CASSPGQDYGQYF.

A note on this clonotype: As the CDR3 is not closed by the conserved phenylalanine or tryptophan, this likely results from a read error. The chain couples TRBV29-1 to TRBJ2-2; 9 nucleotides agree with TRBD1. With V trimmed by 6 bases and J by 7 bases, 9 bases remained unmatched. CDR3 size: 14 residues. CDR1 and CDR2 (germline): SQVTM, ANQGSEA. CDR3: CSVATGGQIGELFL. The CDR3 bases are TGCAGCGTCGCGACAGGGGGTCAGATCGGGGAGCTGTTTCTT.

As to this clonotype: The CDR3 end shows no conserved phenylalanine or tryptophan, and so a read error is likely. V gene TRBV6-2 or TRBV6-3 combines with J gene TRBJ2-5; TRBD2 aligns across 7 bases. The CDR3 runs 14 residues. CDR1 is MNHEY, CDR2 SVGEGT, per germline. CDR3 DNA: TGTGTCAGCAGTGAGAGCGGGGTCCAAGAGACCCAGTACATC. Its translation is CVSSESGVQETQYI.